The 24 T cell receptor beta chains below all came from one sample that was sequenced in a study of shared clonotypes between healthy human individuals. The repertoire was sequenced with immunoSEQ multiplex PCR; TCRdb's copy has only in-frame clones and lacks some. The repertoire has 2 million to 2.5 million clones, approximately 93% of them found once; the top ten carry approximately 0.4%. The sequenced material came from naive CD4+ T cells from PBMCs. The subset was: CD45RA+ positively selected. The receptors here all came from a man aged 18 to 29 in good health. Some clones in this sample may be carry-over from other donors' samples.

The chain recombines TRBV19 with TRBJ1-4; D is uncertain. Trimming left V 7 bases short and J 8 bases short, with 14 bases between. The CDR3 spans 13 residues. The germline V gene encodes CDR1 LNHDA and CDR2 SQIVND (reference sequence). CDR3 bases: TGTGCCAGTACCTCTCCGTTTGAGGAAAAACTGTTTTTT. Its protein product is CASTSPFEEKLFF.

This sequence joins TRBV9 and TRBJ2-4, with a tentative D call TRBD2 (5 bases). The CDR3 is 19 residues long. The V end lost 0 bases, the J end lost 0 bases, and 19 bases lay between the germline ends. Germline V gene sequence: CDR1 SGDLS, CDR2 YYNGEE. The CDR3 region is CASSVARARVNKAKNIQYF. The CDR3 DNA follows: TGTGCCAGCAGCGTAGCGCGGGCCCGAGTGAATAAAGCCAAAAACATTCAGTACTTC.

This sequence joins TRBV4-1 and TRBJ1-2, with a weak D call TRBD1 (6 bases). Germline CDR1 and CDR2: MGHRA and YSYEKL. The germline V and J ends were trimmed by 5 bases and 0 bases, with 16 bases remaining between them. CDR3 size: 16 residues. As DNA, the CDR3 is TGCGCCAGCAGCTTCCCGGGGGCAAGAGCTAACTATGGCTACACCTTC. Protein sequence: CASSFPGARANYGYTF.

The CDR3 spells CASASGGVGGLYTF. CDR3 nucleotide sequence: TGTGCCAGCGCCTCTGGGGGGGTAGGAGGTCTTTACACCTTC. The chain has TRBV6-5 and TRBJ1-2; D is possibly TRBD1 (5 bases). The CDR3 totals 14 residues. The ends were cut back, 8 bases at V and 11 bases at J, with 24 bases in the middle. Per the germline V gene, CDR1 is MNHEY and CDR2 is SVGAGI.

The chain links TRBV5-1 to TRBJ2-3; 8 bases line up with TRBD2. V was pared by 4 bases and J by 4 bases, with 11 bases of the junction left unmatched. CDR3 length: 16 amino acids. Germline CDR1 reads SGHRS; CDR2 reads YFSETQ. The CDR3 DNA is TGCGCCAGCAGCCTCTACACTAGCGGAGTACCAGATACGCAGTATTTT. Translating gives CASSLYTSGVPDTQYF. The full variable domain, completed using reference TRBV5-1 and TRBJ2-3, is KAGVTQTPRYLIKTRGQQVTLSCSPISGHRSVSWYQQTPGQGLQFLFEYFSETQRNKGNFPGRFSGRQFSNSRSEMNVSTLELGDSALYLCASSLYTSGVPDTQYFGPGTRLTVL.

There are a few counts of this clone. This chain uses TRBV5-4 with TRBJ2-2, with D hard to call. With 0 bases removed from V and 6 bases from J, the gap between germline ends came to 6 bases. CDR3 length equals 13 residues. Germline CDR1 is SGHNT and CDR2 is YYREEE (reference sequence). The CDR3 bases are TGTGCCAGCAGCTTGGACCCGTCCGGGGAGCTGTTTTTT. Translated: CASSLDPSGELFF.

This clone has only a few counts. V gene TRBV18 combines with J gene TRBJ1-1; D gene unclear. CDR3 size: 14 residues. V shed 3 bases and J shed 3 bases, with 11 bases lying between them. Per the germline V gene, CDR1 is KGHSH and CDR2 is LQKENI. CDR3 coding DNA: TGTGCCAGCTCACCCGGTCCGCGGGACACTGAAGCTTTCTTT. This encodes CASSPGPRDTEAFF.

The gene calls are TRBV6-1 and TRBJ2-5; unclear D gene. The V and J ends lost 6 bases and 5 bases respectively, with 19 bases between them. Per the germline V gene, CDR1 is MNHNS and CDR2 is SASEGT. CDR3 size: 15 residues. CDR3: CASRSRRLGRETQYF. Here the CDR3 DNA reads TGTGCCAGCAGATCCCGACGCTTAGGTAGGGAGACCCAGTACTTC.

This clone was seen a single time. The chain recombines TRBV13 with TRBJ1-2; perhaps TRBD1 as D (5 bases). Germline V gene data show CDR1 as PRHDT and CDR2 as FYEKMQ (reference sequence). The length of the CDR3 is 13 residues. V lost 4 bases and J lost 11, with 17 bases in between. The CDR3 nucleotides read TGTGCCAGCAGCTACAGAGGTGCGGGGGATTACACCTTC. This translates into CASSYRGAGDYTF.

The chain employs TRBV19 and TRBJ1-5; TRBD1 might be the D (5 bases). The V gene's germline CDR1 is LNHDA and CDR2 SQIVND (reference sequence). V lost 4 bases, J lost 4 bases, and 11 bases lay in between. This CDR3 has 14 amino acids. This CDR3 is CASSTMGGNQPQHF. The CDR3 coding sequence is TGTGCCAGTAGTACCATGGGGGGGAATCAGCCCCAGCATTTT. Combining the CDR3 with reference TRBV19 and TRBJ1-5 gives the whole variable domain DGGITQSPKYLFRKEGQNVTLSCEQNLNHDAMYWYRQDPGQGLRLIYYSQIVNDFQKGDIAEGYSVSREKKESFPLTVTSAQKNPTAFYLCASSTMGGNQPQHFGDGTRLSIL.

CDR3 coding DNA: TGTGCCATCAGTGGCCCCGGCGCGACGGGAACTGAAGCTTTCTTT. Translating gives CAISGPGATGTEAFF. The chain carries TRBV10-3 and TRBJ1-1; D is uncertain. CDR3 size: 15 residues. Deletions cut 4 bases from V and 5 bases from J, with 17 bases between. Looked up from germline, CDR1 is ENHRY and CDR2 is SYGVKD.

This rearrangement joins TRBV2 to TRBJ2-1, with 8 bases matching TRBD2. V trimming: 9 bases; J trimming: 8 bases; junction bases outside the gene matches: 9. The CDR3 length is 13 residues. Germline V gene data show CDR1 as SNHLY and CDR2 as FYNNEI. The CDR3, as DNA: TGTGCCAGAGGGACTAGGGGGGCCCATGAGCAGTTCTTC. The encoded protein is CARGTRGAHEQFF.

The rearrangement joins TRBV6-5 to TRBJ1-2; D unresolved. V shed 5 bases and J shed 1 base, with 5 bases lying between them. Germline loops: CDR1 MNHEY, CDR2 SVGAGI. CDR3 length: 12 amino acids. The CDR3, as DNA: TGTGCCAGCAGTAGGGATAACTATGGCTACACCTTC. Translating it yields CASSRDNYGYTF.

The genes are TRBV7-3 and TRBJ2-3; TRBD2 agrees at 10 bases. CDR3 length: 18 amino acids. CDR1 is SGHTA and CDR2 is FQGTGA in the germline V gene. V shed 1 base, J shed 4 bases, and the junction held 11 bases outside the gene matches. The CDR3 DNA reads TGTGCCAGCAGCTTAATCTTAAGCGGGAGGGCCCTGGCAGATACGCAGTATTTT. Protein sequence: CASSLILSGRALADTQYF.

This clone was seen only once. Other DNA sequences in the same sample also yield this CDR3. The CDR3 loop is CSARPGEKLFF. The CDR3 DNA sequence: TGCAGTGCTAGACCTGGTGAAAAACTGTTTTTT. V usage is TRBV20-1 and J usage is TRBJ1-4; D gene ambiguous. V was pared by 2 bases and J by 7 bases, with 5 bases between. Germline lookup yields CDR1 DFQATT and CDR2 SNEGSKA (reference sequence). The length of the CDR3 is 11 residues.

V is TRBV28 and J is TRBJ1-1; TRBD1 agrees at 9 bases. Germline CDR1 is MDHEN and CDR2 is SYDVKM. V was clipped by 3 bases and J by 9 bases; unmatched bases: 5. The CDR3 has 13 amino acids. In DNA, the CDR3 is TGTGCCAGCAGTTTGCGGGGACAGGGCCAAGCTTTCTTT. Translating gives CASSLRGQGQAFF.

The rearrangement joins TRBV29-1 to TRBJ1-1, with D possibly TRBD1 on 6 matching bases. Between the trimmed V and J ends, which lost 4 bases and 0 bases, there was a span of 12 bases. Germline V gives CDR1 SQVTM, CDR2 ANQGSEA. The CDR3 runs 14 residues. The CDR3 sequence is CSVVDSYMNTEAFF. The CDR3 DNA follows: TGCAGCGTTGTGGACAGCTACATGAACACTGAAGCTTTCTTT.

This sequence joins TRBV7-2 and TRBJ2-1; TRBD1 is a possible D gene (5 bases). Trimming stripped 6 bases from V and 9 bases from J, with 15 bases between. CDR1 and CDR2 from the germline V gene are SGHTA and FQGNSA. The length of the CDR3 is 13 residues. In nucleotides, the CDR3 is TGTGCCAGCAGTGTGATTCCCCAGGGTGAGCAGTTCTTC. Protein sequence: CASSVIPQGEQFF.

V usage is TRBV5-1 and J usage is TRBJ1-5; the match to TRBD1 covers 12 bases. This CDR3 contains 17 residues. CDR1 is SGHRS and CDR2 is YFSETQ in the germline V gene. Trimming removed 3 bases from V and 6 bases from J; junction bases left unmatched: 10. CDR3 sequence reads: CASSCRDRGRVGQPQHF. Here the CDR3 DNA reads TGCGCCAGCAGCTGCCGGGACAGGGGGCGGGTCGGTCAGCCCCAGCATTTT.

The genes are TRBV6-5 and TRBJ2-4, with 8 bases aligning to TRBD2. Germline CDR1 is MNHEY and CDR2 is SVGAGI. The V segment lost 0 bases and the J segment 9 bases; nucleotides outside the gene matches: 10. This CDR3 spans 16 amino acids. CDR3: CASSYSLAGRGGIQYF. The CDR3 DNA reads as TGTGCCAGCAGTTACTCATTAGCGGGGAGAGGGGGCATTCAGTACTTC.

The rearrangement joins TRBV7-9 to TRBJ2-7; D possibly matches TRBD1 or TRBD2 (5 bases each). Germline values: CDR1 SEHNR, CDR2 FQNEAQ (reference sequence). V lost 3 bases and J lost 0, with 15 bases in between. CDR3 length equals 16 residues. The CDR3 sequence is CASSFNPGTGSYEQYF. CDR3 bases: TGTGCCAGCAGCTTCAATCCGGGGACGGGCTCCTACGAGCAGTACTTC.

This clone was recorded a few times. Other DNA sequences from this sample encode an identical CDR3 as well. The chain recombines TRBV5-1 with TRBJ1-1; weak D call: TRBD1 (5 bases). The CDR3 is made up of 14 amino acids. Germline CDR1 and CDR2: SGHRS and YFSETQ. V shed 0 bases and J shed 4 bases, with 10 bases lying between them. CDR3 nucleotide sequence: TGCGCCAGCAGCTTGGTTCCAGGGCCCACTGAAGCTTTCTTT. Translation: CASSLVPGPTEAFF.

The CDR3 sequence: CASSFQDPRNEKLFF. CDR3 sequence (DNA): TGTGCCAGCAGCTTTCAAGACCCGCGGAATGAAAAACTGTTTTTT. The chain has TRBV5-8 and TRBJ1-4; no firm D call. The CDR3 totals 15 residues. The V end lost 2 bases, the J end lost 5 bases, and 13 bases lay between the germline ends. The germline CDR1 and CDR2 sequences are SGHTS and YDEGEE.

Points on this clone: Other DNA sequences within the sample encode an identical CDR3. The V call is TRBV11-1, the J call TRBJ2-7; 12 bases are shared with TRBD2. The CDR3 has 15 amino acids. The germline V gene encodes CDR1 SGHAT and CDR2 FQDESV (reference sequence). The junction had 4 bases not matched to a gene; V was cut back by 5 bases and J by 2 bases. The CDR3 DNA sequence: TGTGCCAGCAGCCCGACTAGCGGGGGAACCTACGAGCAGTACTTC. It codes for CASSPTSGGTYEQYF.